Below, one T cell receptor (beta chain) is given with its context. No antigen is known for it. Only in-frame clones appear in the TCRdb table, and some are missing; sequencing was by immunoSEQ multiplex PCR. The sample contains some 140,000 clones, roughly four fifths of which appear only once. It was the roughly 110-subject validation cohort, separate from the roughly 700-subject first cohort, to which the donors belonged. This sample is part of a study of cytomegalovirus exposure and HLA in healthy donors. CDR1 ENHRY and CDR2 SYGVKD come from the germline V gene. Between the trimmed V and J ends, which lost 3 bases and 2 bases, there was a span of 12 bases. This CDR3 has 15 amino acids. Study-wide points: According to a subsequent analysis, TCR clusters from the first cohort were inclined to appear together in the roughly 130 validation repertoires. Usually a TCR sequence was rare, but some public TCRs were found in many donors. Overall, some 160 TCR beta chains were annotated as cytomegalovirus-associated.

The rearrangement joins TRBV10-3 to TRBJ2-3; D is ambiguous. This receptor was taken from a man aged 25-45 years in good health and CMV-seropositive. What was sequenced was PBMCs. The CDR3 DNA reads as TGTGCCATCAGTGAATTAGTGGCGGCCACAGATACGCAGTATTTT. Its translation: CAISELVAATDTQYF.